A selection of T cell receptor beta chains follows, all from one sample in a study of blood T cell repertoires in COVID-19. Profiling relied on immunoSEQ multiplex PCR, and the TCRdb table lists in-frame clones only, not all of them. The sample carries around 260,000 clones, 75% to 90% recorded once. Sequencing was done on a sample of peripheral blood. These receptors originate from a woman in her forties who had recovered from COVID-19. Both conserved end residues are part of each CDR3. D genes are given only for firm matches. Only part of the rows carry a size: once, few, many, or a class if the clone is expanded.

j_gene: TRBJ2-6
v_gene: TRBV14
abundance: once
d_gene: .
CDR3aa: CASSPGWGRTGANVLTF
CDR3nt: TGTGCCAGCAGCCCTGGCTGGGGGAGGACTGGGGCCAACGTCCTGACTTTC

j_gene: TRBJ1-1
v_gene: TRBV10-1
abundance: .
d_gene: TRBD1
CDR3aa: CASSGSGTGHRHTEAFF
CDR3nt: TGCGCCAGCAGTGGCTCCGGGACAGGGCATCGGCACACTGAAGCTTTCTTT

j_gene: TRBJ2-5
v_gene: TRBV11-3
abundance: once
d_gene: .
CDR3aa: CASSSPGLGETQYF
CDR3nt: TGTGCCAGCAGCTCCCCAGGGCTGGGGGAGACCCAGTACTTC

j_gene: TRBJ1-2
v_gene: TRBV5-4
abundance: .
d_gene: .
CDR3aa: CASSLVREAYGYTF
CDR3nt: TGTGCCAGCAGCTTGGTTCGGGAGGCCTATGGCTACACCTTC

j_gene: TRBJ1-1
v_gene: TRBV29-1
abundance: .
d_gene: .
CDR3aa: CSDLTENTEAFF
CDR3nt: TGCAGCGACCTGACAGAGAACACTGAAGCTTTCTTT

j_gene: TRBJ1-2
v_gene: TRBV2
abundance: .
d_gene: .
CDR3aa: CASSRERRDGYTF
CDR3nt: TGTGCCAGCAGTCGGGAACGGAGGGATGGCTACACCTTC

j_gene: TRBJ2-3
v_gene: TRBV5-8
abundance: .
d_gene: .
CDR3aa: CASRRTDARIDTQYF
CDR3nt: TGTGCCAGCAGAAGGACAGACGCGCGTATAGATACGCAGTATTTT

j_gene: TRBJ2-7
v_gene: TRBV4-1
abundance: few
d_gene: .
CDR3aa: CASSPGLLVSSYEQYF
CDR3nt: TGCGCCAGCAGCCCGGGTCTACTTGTCAGCTCCTACGAGCAGTACTTC

j_gene: TRBJ1-2
v_gene: TRBV6-5
abundance: .
d_gene: TRBD1
CDR3aa: CASSKTGVWDYGYTF
CDR3nt: TGTGCCAGCAGTAAAACAGGGGTGTGGGACTATGGCTACACCTTC

j_gene: TRBJ1-6
v_gene: TRBV6-6
abundance: .
d_gene: TRBD1
CDR3aa: CASSYQGAITPLHF
CDR3nt: TGTGCCAGCAGTTATCAGGGGGCGATTACACCCCTCCACTTT

j_gene: TRBJ1-2
v_gene: TRBV3-1/TRBV3-2
abundance: .
d_gene: .
CDR3aa: CASSPFEGGYTF
CDR3nt: TGTGCCAGCAGCCCCTTCGAGGGTGGCTACACCTTC

j_gene: TRBJ1-1
v_gene: TRBV7-9
abundance: .
d_gene: .
CDR3aa: CASSLDRRGTEAFF
CDR3nt: TGTGCCAGCAGCTTGGACCGCAGGGGAACGGAAGCTTTCTTT

j_gene: TRBJ1-6
v_gene: TRBV7-8
abundance: few
d_gene: .
CDR3aa: CASSLGSDRDSPLHF
CDR3nt: TGTGCCAGCAGCTTAGGATCTGACAGAGATTCACCCCTCCACTTT

j_gene: TRBJ2-7
v_gene: TRBV6-5
abundance: once
d_gene: .
CDR3aa: CASSYFRGYEQYF
CDR3nt: TGTGCCAGCAGTTACTTTCGGGGATACGAGCAGTACTTC

j_gene: TRBJ1-6
v_gene: TRBV18
abundance: .
d_gene: .
CDR3aa: CASSPKGESSYNSPLHF
CDR3nt: TGTGCCAGCTCACCAAAGGGGGAGAGCTCCTATAATTCACCCCTCCACTTT

j_gene: TRBJ2-2
v_gene: TRBV24-1
abundance: .
d_gene: TRBD1
CDR3aa: CATSAGTGRTGELFF
CDR3nt: TGTGCCACCAGTGCCGGGACAGGGCGCACCGGGGAGCTGTTTTTT

j_gene: TRBJ1-3
v_gene: TRBV15
abundance: .
d_gene: .
CDR3aa: CATSPRRAGNTIYF
CDR3nt: TGTGCCACCAGCCCTAGGCGGGCTGGAAACACCATATATTTT

j_gene: TRBJ1-1
v_gene: TRBV18
abundance: .
d_gene: .
CDR3aa: CASSPARDTEAFF
CDR3nt: TGTGCCAGCTCACCAGCTCGGGATACTGAAGCTTTCTTT

j_gene: TRBJ1-1
v_gene: TRBV19
abundance: .
d_gene: TRBD1
CDR3aa: CASIRDRANTEAFF
CDR3nt: TGTGCCAGTATACGGGACAGGGCAAACACTGAAGCTTTCTTT

j_gene: TRBJ1-6
v_gene: TRBV28
abundance: .
d_gene: TRBD1
CDR3aa: CASSLRTGLSPYNSPLHF
CDR3nt: TGTGCCAGCAGTTTAAGGACAGGGTTGAGCCCCTATAATTCACCCCTCCACTTT

j_gene: TRBJ1-2
v_gene: TRBV7-9
abundance: .
d_gene: .
CDR3aa: CASSLRGGFGYTF
CDR3nt: TGTGCCAGCAGCCTCAGAGGTGGCTTTGGCTACACCTTC

j_gene: TRBJ2-1
v_gene: TRBV12-3/TRBV12-4
abundance: few
d_gene: .
CDR3aa: CASSLNINEQFF
CDR3nt: TGTGCCAGCAGTTTAAACATCAATGAGCAGTTCTTC

j_gene: TRBJ1-1
v_gene: TRBV5-6
abundance: .
d_gene: TRBD1
CDR3aa: CASSLGTGTSTF
CDR3nt: TGTGCCAGCAGCTTGGGGACAGGCACTTCAACCTTT

j_gene: TRBJ1-3
v_gene: TRBV4-1
abundance: .
d_gene: TRBD1
CDR3aa: CASSYKRGTVASGNTIYF
CDR3nt: TGCGCCAGCAGCTATAAAAGAGGGACAGTGGCCTCTGGAAACACCATATATTTT

j_gene: TRBJ1-2
v_gene: TRBV29-1
abundance: .
d_gene: .
CDR3aa: CSVDLNSYGYTF
CDR3nt: TGCAGCGTTGACCTGAACTCCTATGGCTACACCTTC

j_gene: TRBJ1-5
v_gene: TRBV6-4
abundance: .
d_gene: .
CDR3aa: CASSDTLGTPVGNNQPQHF
CDR3nt: TGTGCCAGCAGTGACACCCTTGGGACACCAGTTGGAAACAATCAGCCCCAGCATTTT

j_gene: TRBJ1-2
v_gene: TRBV5-1
abundance: .
d_gene: .
CDR3aa: CASSVYGQYDYGYTF
CDR3nt: TGCGCCAGCAGCGTGTATGGACAGTACGACTATGGCTACACCTTC

j_gene: TRBJ1-4
v_gene: TRBV4-3
abundance: .
d_gene: .
CDR3aa: CASSQDTAGKKLFF
CDR3nt: TGCGCCAGCAGCCAAGACACAGCCGGAAAAAAACTGTTTTTT

j_gene: TRBJ2-7
v_gene: TRBV6-5
abundance: .
d_gene: TRBD2
CDR3aa: CASSWLTSPGEQYF
CDR3nt: TGTGCCAGCAGTTGGTTGACTAGCCCAGGCGAGCAGTACTTC

j_gene: TRBJ1-2
v_gene: TRBV21-1
abundance: many
d_gene: .
CDR3aa: CASSKGGGSRSNYGYTF
CDR3nt: TGTGCCAGCAGCAAAGGGGGCGGTTCACGTTCTAACTATGGCTACACCTTC

j_gene: TRBJ2-7
v_gene: TRBV18
abundance: .
d_gene: TRBD2
CDR3aa: CASSAIAGGLPYEQYF
CDR3nt: TGTGCCAGCTCCGCAATAGCGGGGGGCCTCCCTTACGAGCAGTACTTC

j_gene: TRBJ1-1
v_gene: TRBV2
abundance: few
d_gene: .
CDR3aa: CASTGGMNTEAFF
CDR3nt: TGTGCCAGCACGGGGGGGATGAACACTGAAGCTTTCTTT

j_gene: TRBJ1-5
v_gene: TRBV2
abundance: .
d_gene: .
CDR3aa: CASSGLKGKNNQPQHF
CDR3nt: TGTGCCAGCAGCGGTCTGAAGGGGAAGAACAATCAGCCCCAGCATTTT

j_gene: TRBJ1-6
v_gene: TRBV2
abundance: .
d_gene: TRBD1
CDR3aa: CASRLDRDNSPLHF
CDR3nt: TGTGCCAGCAGGCTCGACAGGGATAATTCACCCCTCCACTTT

j_gene: TRBJ2-7
v_gene: TRBV9
abundance: .
d_gene: .
CDR3aa: CASSSHLGRALYEQYF
CDR3nt: TGTGCCAGCAGCTCACACCTAGGCAGAGCCCTGTACGAGCAGTACTTC

j_gene: TRBJ2-7
v_gene: TRBV10-3
abundance: .
d_gene: TRBD1
CDR3aa: CAISGPGTGGQTYEQYF
CDR3nt: TGTGCCATCAGTGGCCCCGGGACAGGGGGGCAGACCTACGAGCAGTACTTC

j_gene: TRBJ2-5
v_gene: TRBV6-5
abundance: .
d_gene: .
CDR3aa: CASSYPSETQYF
CDR3nt: TGTGCCAGCAGTTACCCCTCGGAGACCCAGTACTTC

j_gene: TRBJ1-2
v_gene: TRBV10-3
abundance: .
d_gene: .
CDR3aa: CAISGGGYGYTF
CDR3nt: TGTGCCATCAGTGGGGGCGGCTATGGCTACACCTTC

j_gene: TRBJ2-5
v_gene: TRBV5-4
abundance: .
d_gene: .
CDR3aa: CASSLGETKTGETQYF
CDR3nt: TGTGCCAGCAGCTTGGGAGAGACAAAAACGGGGGAGACCCAGTACTTC

j_gene: TRBJ2-3
v_gene: TRBV27
abundance: once
d_gene: .
CDR3aa: CASSLSKVGHISTDTQYF
CDR3nt: TGTGCCAGCAGTTTATCGAAAGTGGGACATATTAGCACAGATACGCAGTATTTT

j_gene: TRBJ1-2
v_gene: TRBV12-5
abundance: .
d_gene: .
CDR3aa: CASGLSPQTVIYGYTF
CDR3nt: TGTGCTAGTGGTTTGTCACCACAGACAGTTATCTATGGCTACACCTTC

j_gene: TRBJ1-1
v_gene: TRBV11-2
abundance: .
d_gene: .
CDR3aa: CASSLVDWGPPRVAFF
CDR3nt: TGTGCCAGCAGCTTAGTGGACTGGGGGCCGCCGAGGGTAGCTTTCTTT

j_gene: TRBJ1-2
v_gene: TRBV4-1
abundance: .
d_gene: TRBD1
CDR3aa: CASSQVVAGGNYGYTF
CDR3nt: TGCGCCAGCAGCCAAGTTGTAGCAGGGGGCAACTATGGCTACACCTTC

j_gene: TRBJ1-4
v_gene: TRBV5-8
abundance: .
d_gene: .
CDR3aa: CASSLGSEWSFNEKLFF
CDR3nt: TGTGCCAGCAGTTTGGGATCGGAGTGGTCCTTTAATGAAAAACTGTTTTTT

j_gene: TRBJ1-1
v_gene: TRBV15
abundance: .
d_gene: .
CDR3aa: CATSRALMNTEAFF
CDR3nt: TGTGCCACCAGCAGAGCCCTAATGAACACTGAAGCTTTCTTT

j_gene: TRBJ1-4
v_gene: TRBV5-4
abundance: .
d_gene: TRBD1
CDR3aa: CASSLTRQGNEKLFF
CDR3nt: TGTGCCAGCAGTCTTACCCGACAGGGAAATGAAAAACTGTTTTTT

j_gene: TRBJ1-2
v_gene: TRBV29-1
abundance: .
d_gene: TRBD1
CDR3aa: CSVDGTGGSGGRGGYTF
CDR3nt: TGCAGCGTTGACGGGACAGGGGGTTCCGGGGGACGAGGTGGCTACACCTTC

j_gene: TRBJ2-2
v_gene: TRBV27
abundance: .
d_gene: .
CDR3aa: CASSLWPGGELFF
CDR3nt: TGTGCCAGCAGTTTATGGCCTGGCGGGGAGCTGTTTTTT

j_gene: TRBJ1-1
v_gene: TRBV9
abundance: .
d_gene: .
CDR3aa: CASSEGSGTEAFF
CDR3nt: TGTGCCAGCAGCGAAGGATCAGGGACTGAAGCTTTCTTT

j_gene: TRBJ1-4
v_gene: TRBV19
abundance: .
d_gene: TRBD1
CDR3aa: CASSIGTGRLNEKLFF
CDR3nt: TGTGCCAGTAGTATCGGGACAGGCCGGCTTAATGAAAAACTGTTTTTT

j_gene: TRBJ2-3
v_gene: TRBV5-1
abundance: .
d_gene: .
CDR3aa: CASSVGLSTDTQYF
CDR3nt: TGCGCCAGCAGCGTAGGACTTAGCACAGATACGCAGTATTTT

j_gene: TRBJ2-7
v_gene: TRBV11-2
abundance: .
d_gene: .
CDR3aa: CASSPRGYEQYF
CDR3nt: TGTGCCAGCAGCCCCCGCGGCTACGAGCAGTACTTC

j_gene: TRBJ1-6
v_gene: TRBV5-4
abundance: .
d_gene: .
CDR3aa: CASSPPGHDNSPLHF
CDR3nt: TGTGCCAGCAGCCCGCCGGGACACGATAATTCACCCCTCCACTTT

j_gene: TRBJ1-1
v_gene: TRBV19
abundance: .
d_gene: .
CDR3aa: CASSIDFPVLSTEAFF
CDR3nt: TGTGCCAGTAGTATAGATTTTCCGGTTTTGAGCACTGAAGCTTTCTTT